A selection of T cell receptor beta chains follows, all from one sample in a study of T-cell reconstitution after alpha-beta-depleted transplantation in children. TCRdb passed the PCR reads through MiXCR, listing each CDR3 protein once. The sample yields 300,000 to 400,000 distinct CDR3 sequences, around 16% seen once. The material was PBMCs, mostly from graft donor cells, obtained 360 days after TCRalphabeta/CD19-depleted stem cell transplant. The receptors were gathered from a male patient aged 2 to 9 who had a stem cell transplant for acute lymphoblastic leukemia, so the T cells may come from the graft donor. Each CDR3 is given with its conserved first and last residue. Fields, in order: J gene, clone size, D gene, V gene, CDR3 DNA, CDR3 protein. D genes are given only for firm matches. Clone size is stated in some rows and not others, as once, few, many or a class when expanded.

TRBJ2-1,-,TRBD1,TRBV11-3,TGTGCCAGCAGCTTCCGAAGCACAGGGGGAAATGAGCAGTTCTTC,CASSFRSTGGNEQFF
TRBJ2-7,few,-,TRBV6-2/TRBV6-3,TGTGCCAGCAGTCCGACAAGGGTCGAGCGGAACTTC,CASSPTRVERNF
TRBJ1-5,many,-,TRBV5-1,TGCGCCAGCAGCTTAGGGCCCGATTTCAATCAGCCCCAGCATTTT,CASSLGPDFNQPQHF
TRBJ2-4,many,-,TRBV29-1,TGCAGCGTCCAGCCGTGGCAGGGCGGCAAAAACATTCAGTACTTC,CSVQPWQGGKNIQYF
TRBJ2-1,-,TRBD2,TRBV20-1,TGCAGTGCAACGCATAGCGGGAGAGGGGACAATGAGCAGTTCTTC,CSATHSGRGDNEQFF
TRBJ1-5,-,-,TRBV5-1,TGCGCCAGCAGTATAGGGAACGGGGATGGACCCCAGCATTTT,CASSIGNGDGPQHF
TRBJ1-4,-,-,TRBV28,TGTGCCAGCAGGCTTGACAGGCGGCGGGAAAAACTGTTTTTT,CASRLDRRREKLFF
TRBJ2-5,-,-,TRBV10-2,TGCGCCAGCAGTGAGTGGGGGACCAGGGATGGGACCCAGTACTTC,CASSEWGTRDGTQYF
TRBJ2-3,few,-,TRBV28,TGTGCCAGCAGACAAGGGGCCGCGGGGTATTTT,CASRQGAAGYF
TRBJ2-5,-,-,TRBV5-1,TGCGCCAGCAGCTTGGCCGGCAGGGCTAACCAAGAGACCCAGTACTTC,CASSLAGRANQETQYF
TRBJ1-1,few,-,TRBV6-5,TGTGCCAGCAGTTACTCGGCAGGGGAGATTATAAAGTACACTGAAGCTTTCTTT,CASSYSAGEIIKYTEAFF
TRBJ2-6,few,-,TRBV6-1,TGTGCCAGCATTCGGAGCAGGGGGGTTTCCTCTGGGGCCAACGTCCTGACTTTC,CASIRSRGVSSGANVLTF
TRBJ2-6,many,TRBD2,TRBV6-1,TGTGCCAGCACCCTAGCGGGAGCCGCCAGACCTGGGGCCAACGTCCTGACTTTC,CASTLAGAARPGANVLTF
TRBJ2-3,-,-,TRBV20-1,TGCAGTGCTAGAGATCCGCGGTCCCTCCCCGGGACTGCTAAAGATACGCAGTATTTT,CSARDPRSLPGTAKDTQYF
TRBJ2-1,few,-,TRBV27,TGTGCCAGCAGTTTCCTAGCGATAGGCCAAAGCTCCTACAATGAGCAGTTCTTC,CASSFLAIGQSSYNEQFF
TRBJ2-1,many,TRBD2,TRBV28,TGTGCCAGCTCCGGGAGGAGCTCCTACAATGAGCAGTTCTTC,CASSGRSSYNEQFF
TRBJ2-5,many,-,TRBV12-3/TRBV12-4,TGTGCCAGCAGTTTAGCGAGGTGGGAGACCCAGTACTTC,CASSLARWETQYF
TRBJ2-7,few,TRBD1,TRBV3-1,TGTGCCAGCAGCCAACAGGGGGCGCTTGTTGCTGGAGCTCACCCATACGAGCAGTACTTC,CASSQQGALVAGAHPYEQYF
TRBJ2-3,few,TRBD1,TRBV12-3/TRBV12-4,TGTGCCAGCAGTTTAGTCGCGGCCGGGACAGGGGCCACAGATACGCAGTATTTT,CASSLVAAGTGATDTQYF
TRBJ2-3,many,-,TRBV5-1,TGCGCCAGCAGCTTCCCGGGCACAGATACGCAGTATTTT,CASSFPGTDTQYF
TRBJ1-1,-,-,TRBV12-3/TRBV12-4,TGTGCCAGCAGTTTCCTGCCAGGTTCCGAAGGGTCTTTCTTT,CASSFLPGSEGSFF
TRBJ2-2,few,-,TRBV4-3,TGCGCCAGCAGCCAAACAGGGAATCGGGTCACCGGGGAGCTGTTTTTT,CASSQTGNRVTGELFF
TRBJ2-7,-,-,TRBV28,TGTGCCAGCAGTTCTGGGATGACTGAAAAAATCGCCTACGAGCAGTACTTC,CASSSGMTEKIAYEQYF
TRBJ2-1,-,-,TRBV4-2,TGTGCCAGCAGCCAAGAATCCGGACCACCCAATGAGCAGTTCTTC,CASSQESGPPNEQFF
TRBJ2-4,-,TRBD1,TRBV5-1,TGCGCCAGCAGCTTAGGACAGGGTTTTGAAAACATTCAGTACTTC,CASSLGQGFENIQYF
TRBJ2-7,few,-,TRBV5-5,TGTGCCAGCAGCTTACAGGGCCAGTACGAGCAGTACTTC,CASSLQGQYEQYF
TRBJ2-1,many,-,TRBV7-8,TGTGCCAGCAGCTTAGTCGGTCTTTCCTACAATGAGCAGTTCTTC,CASSLVGLSYNEQFF
TRBJ2-3,-,TRBD1,TRBV4-2,TGTGCCAGCAGCCGGGGGACAGGGGGCAACACAGATACGCAGTATTTT,CASSRGTGGNTDTQYF
TRBJ2-7,few,-,TRBV28,TGTGCCAGCAGCCCCGAGGTAGGCTACGAGCAGTACTTC,CASSPEVGYEQYF
TRBJ2-3,once,-,TRBV6-1,TGTGCCAGCAGCACCGTCAGCTACCCCACAGATACGCAGTATTTT,CASSTVSYPTDTQYF
TRBJ1-1,few,TRBD1,TRBV29-1,TGCAGCGTTGGACAGGGGGCCACTGAAGCTTTCTTT,CSVGQGATEAFF
TRBJ1-4,-,-,TRBV5-1,TGCGCCAGCAGCTTGGTAGGGCGGGATGAAAAACTGTTTTTT,CASSLVGRDEKLFF
TRBJ2-1,few,-,TRBV5-1,TGCGCCAGCTCTCTACCTCAGCCCACCGTCAATGAGCAGTTCTTC,CASSLPQPTVNEQFF
TRBJ2-3,few,TRBD1,TRBV5-1,TGCGCCAGCAGCTTGGGGACAGGTCTCACAGATACGCAGTATTTT,CASSLGTGLTDTQYF
TRBJ1-5,few,TRBD1,TRBV4-1,TGCGCCAGCAGCCACCCAGGGGGCCAGCCCCAGCATTTT,CASSHPGGQPQHF
TRBJ2-7,-,-,TRBV7-2,TGTGCCAGCAGCTTACAAGTCAGGGCATGGGAGCAGTACTTC,CASSLQVRAWEQYF
TRBJ2-1,few,TRBD2,TRBV20-1,TGCAGTGCTCAAAAAACGCGCGGGAGCTCCTACAATGAGCAGTTCTTC,CSAQKTRGSSYNEQFF
TRBJ2-2,many,-,TRBV5-6,TGTGCCAGCAGCTTGGGACTTGCCCTAACCGGGGAGCTGTTTTTT,CASSLGLALTGELFF
TRBJ2-5,-,-,TRBV7-2,TGTGCCAGCAGTCGGAGGGACCGGGCTACTCAAGAGACCCAGTACTTC,CASSRRDRATQETQYF
TRBJ2-2,few,-,TRBV10-3,TGTGCCATCAGCCGCTATCCCGGGAGTGACCCCGGGGAGCTGTTTTTT,CAISRYPGSDPGELFF
TRBJ1-1,-,-,TRBV14,TGTGCCAGCAGCATGGGGGGGGCGAACACTGAAGCTTTCTTT,CASSMGGANTEAFF